The 13 T cell receptor beta chains below come from one sample, sequenced in a study of siplizumab effects on memory and regulatory T cells. Clones were read by immunoSEQ multiplex PCR, and TCRdb kept only the in-frame ones, dropping some. The sample shows tens of thousands of clones, around 92% of them seen only once. Sequences were obtained from naive CD4+ T cells sorted from blood. Every receptor here comes from a human donor in good health.

This chain connects TRBV5-6 to TRBJ1-5; TRBD1 matches at 10 bases. This CDR3 has 14 amino acids. Germline lookup yields CDR1 SGHDT and CDR2 YYEEEE. V trimming: 2 bases; J trimming: 7 bases; junction bases outside the gene matches: 3. CDR3 in amino acids: CASSLGDRGQPQHF. The CDR3 region has the DNA TGTGCCAGCAGCTTAGGGGACAGGGGCCAGCCCCAGCATTTT.

V is TRBV5-1 and J is TRBJ1-2; D is unresolved. CDR1 SGHRS and CDR2 YFSETQ come from the germline V gene. The CDR3 length is 16 residues. Trimming took off 5 bases at V and 1 base at J, with 18 bases between the two ends. CDR3 sequence reads: CASRTSGAPLNYGYTF. CDR3 in DNA: TGCGCCAGCAGAACTTCGGGAGCTCCACTTAACTATGGCTACACCTTC.

The chain recombines TRBV18 with TRBJ1-2; D is undetermined. Trimming removed 4 bases from V and 3 bases from J, with 9 bases in between. There are 13 residues in the CDR3. Germline V gives CDR1 KGHSH, CDR2 LQKENI. This CDR3 is CASSQDSDYGYTF. The CDR3 nucleotides are TGTGCCAGCTCACAGGATAGTGACTATGGCTACACCTTC.

In this sample, this clone turned up once. The chain joins TRBV28 to TRBJ2-7; D is unresolved. Deletions cut 8 bases from V and 12 bases from J, with 14 bases between. This CDR3 region has 10 residues. Germline-derived CDR1 and CDR2 are MDHEN and SYDVKM. In DNA, the CDR3 is TGTGCCAGCCGAAACACGGCTTGGTACTTC. Its protein is CASRNTAWYF. The entire variable domain, with the rest obtained from reference TRBV28 and TRBJ2-7, is as follows: DVKVTQSSRYLVKRTGEKVFLECVQDMDHENMFWYRQDPGLGLRLIYFSYDVKMKEKGDIPEGYSVSREKKERFSLILESASTNQTSMYLCASRNTAWYFGPGTRLTVT.

V is TRBV11-2 and J is TRBJ2-2; 7 nucleotides agree with TRBD2. V trimming: 0 bases; J trimming: 5 bases; junction bases outside the gene matches: 6. The length of the CDR3 is 16 residues. Germline CDR1 is SGHAT and CDR2 is FQNNGV. The CDR3 loop is CASSLDSGKGTGELFF. The CDR3 bases are TGTGCCAGCAGCTTAGACAGCGGGAAGGGGACCGGGGAGCTGTTTTTT. Based on the CDR3 plus reference TRBV11-2 and TRBJ2-2, the full variable domain is EAGVAQSPRYKIIEKRQSVAFWCNPISGHATLYWYQQILGQGPKLLIQFQNNGVVDDSQLPKDRFSAERLKGVDSTLKIQPAKLEDSAVYLCASSLDSGKGTGELFFGEGSRLTVL.

This sequence joins TRBV4-1 and TRBJ1-1; D not resolved. V lost 2 bases and J lost 1, with 11 bases in between. There are 15 residues in the CDR3. The germline CDR1 and CDR2 sequences are MGHRA and YSYEKL. CDR3 protein: CASSQSLLGNTEAFF. The CDR3 nucleotides are TGCGCCAGCAGCCAATCTCTACTGGGGAACACTGAAGCTTTCTTT.

The rearrangement uses TRBV7-9 and TRBJ1-2; D unresolved. The CDR3 has 14 residues. In germline, CDR1 is SEHNR, CDR2 FQNEAQ (reference sequence). The V gene lost 5 bases and the J gene lost 1 base, with 11 bases spanning the gap. CDR3 coding DNA: TGTGCCAGCAGCACCGAGGGATTTAACTATGGCTACACCTTC. Translation: CASSTEGFNYGYTF.

The genes are TRBV29-1 and TRBJ2-1, with 7 bases identical to TRBD1. Per the germline V gene, CDR1 is SQVTM and CDR2 is ANQGSEA. This CDR3 region has 12 residues. J lost 6 bases, V lost 8 bases, and 7 bases had no gene match. DNA of the CDR3: TGCAGCCCCGGCGAGGGGGCCAATGAGCAGTTCTTC. Its translation is CSPGEGANEQFF.

The chain has TRBV27 and TRBJ2-3; TRBD1 matches 9 bases. Germline loops: CDR1 MNHEY, CDR2 SMNVEV (reference sequence). V lost 4 bases, J lost 6 bases, and 14 bases stayed unmatched. CDR3 length equals 17 residues. This CDR3 reads CASSSYRGPDNRDTQYF. The CDR3, as DNA: TGTGCCAGCAGTTCCTACAGGGGGCCTGATAATCGGGATACGCAGTATTTT.

The genes are TRBV5-1 and TRBJ2-5, with TRBD1 identical over 9 bases. The CDR3 spans 13 residues. V was pared by 5 bases and J by 4 bases, with 3 bases of the junction left unmatched. The germline gives CDR1 SGHRS, CDR2 YFSETQ. The CDR3 sequence is CASRQGAGETQYF. The CDR3 nucleotides read TGCGCCAGCAGACAGGGGGCTGGAGAGACCCAGTACTTC.

The CDR3 loop is CAIPRDRTLPFSGANVLTF. The CDR3 nucleotides are TGTGCCATCCCGCGGGACAGGACTTTACCGTTCTCTGGGGCCAACGTCCTGACTTTC. The chain joins TRBV7-8 to TRBJ2-6, with 8 bases lining up with TRBD1. Germline values: CDR1 SGHVS, CDR2 FQNEAQ. V gave up 10 bases and J gave up 0 bases; unmatched junction bases: 17. The CDR3 runs to 19 residues.

The chain employs TRBV6-5 and TRBJ1-2; D is ambiguous. The CDR3 is made up of 13 amino acids. Germline CDR1 reads MNHEY; CDR2 reads SVGAGI. Trimming pared 2 bases from V and 0 bases from J, leaving 4 bases between. Written as DNA, the CDR3 is TGTGCCAGCAGTTACAACGCTAACTATGGCTACACCTTC. Amino acid sequence: CASSYNANYGYTF.

V gene TRBV5-6 combines with J gene TRBJ2-2; possibly TRBD1 for D (6 bases). V was pared by 4 bases and J by 1 base, with 11 bases between. CDR1 and CDR2 (germline): SGHDT, YYEEEE. The CDR3 spans 15 residues. The CDR3 here is CASSLDRRNTGELFF. As DNA, the CDR3 is TGTGCCAGCAGCCTCGACAGGCGGAACACCGGGGAGCTGTTTTTT.